The clone carrying this T cell receptor (beta chain) was counted at least ten times. Its target is unknown. Germline lookup yields CDR1 MNHEY and CDR2 SMNVEV (reference sequence). After removal of 5 bases from V and 5 bases from J, the junction contained 15 bases not matched to a gene. The CDR3 has 16 residues. The data were obtained in a study of CD8+CD57+ T cells in acquired aplastic anemia. The wider study: The average for DNA from sorted CD4+ and CD8+ cells was 3 to 3.5 ug.

Study-level findings and limits: In common between the patients and the controls were more than 25 CD8+ CDR3 sequences. Between patients and controls, CD8+ Simpson's diversity did not vary significantly.

CD8+CD57+ cell expansion, shown by flow cytometry, had occurred in the patients selected for sequencing. TCR beta VDJ and CDR3 were profiled, and genomic DNA was the template. One entry per CDR3 protein, called by TCRdb with MiXCR from the reads. The table shows 50,000 to 65,000 distinct CDR3 sequences, with around 60% occurring only once. The chain joins TRBV27 to TRBJ2-7; 7 bases are shared with TRBD1. The source is a human donor with aplastic anemia. The specimen was sorted CD4+, CD8+, or CD8+CD57+ T cells (not recorded which) from PBMCs. In DNA form, the CDR3 reads TGTGCCAGCAGTCCCCGACAGGGCCCGAGGATTGACGAGCAGTACTTC. This encodes CASSPRQGPRIDEQYF.